The 14 T cell receptor beta chains in this list originate from one sample, sequenced in a study of OX40 agonist ivuxolimab in advanced cancers. Sequenced by immunoSEQ multiplex PCR; TCRdb stores in-frame clones only, minus some. This sample has some 50,000 clones, with around 87% found just once. The specimen was CD4+ or CD8+ T cells sorted from blood, collected in a trial of the OX40 agonist ivuxolimab. These receptors were obtained from an adult with an advanced solid tumor such as melanoma, head and neck, liver or kidney cancer.

The count of this clone is one. This sequence joins TRBV7-1 and TRBJ2-5, with 11 bases identical to TRBD2. TRBV7-1 is an ORF for which the function is uncertain. The CDR3 extends over 15 amino acids. V gave up 4 bases and J gave up 7 bases; unmatched junction bases: 8. The CDR3 here is CASSLGLAGQGTQYF. The CDR3 DNA reads TGTGCCAGCAGCTTAGGACTAGCGGGCCAGGGGACCCAGTACTTC.

This chain uses TRBV7-2 with TRBJ2-3; possible D gene TRBD1, 6 bases. Per the germline V gene, CDR1 is SGHTA and CDR2 is FQGNSA. Between the trimmed V and J ends, which lost 5 bases and 0 bases, there was a span of 21 bases. The CDR3 has 18 residues. The CDR3 DNA reads as TGTGCCAGCAGCCTCAACAGAATTGGGGGCGTTAGCACAGATACGCAGTATTTT. Residues: CASSLNRIGGVSTDTQYF.

V and J are TRBV18 and TRBJ1-1; D is unresolved. Germline V gene lookup returns CDR1 KGHSH and CDR2 LQKENI. The CDR3 length is 13 residues. Trimming removed 3 bases at V and 3 bases at J, with 8 bases between. The CDR3 region is CASSPREDTEAFF. The CDR3, as DNA: TGTGCCAGCTCACCCCGGGAGGACACTGAAGCTTTCTTT.

This chain links TRBV5-1 with TRBJ2-1; D is uncertain. The V and J ends lost 1 base and 1 base respectively, with 12 bases between them. The CDR3 length is 16 residues. Germline V gene sequence: CDR1 SGHRS, CDR2 YFSETQ. The CDR3 DNA reads TGCGCCAGCAGCTTGTCCCCGGAAAAGTCCTACAATGAGCAGTTCTTC. Translation gives CASSLSPEKSYNEQFF.

J is TRBJ1-2 and V is TRBV5-6; D is unresolved. V was shortened by 1 base and J by 3 bases, with 13 bases between the two germline ends. The CDR3 runs 15 residues. CDR1 is SGHDT, CDR2 YYEEEE, per germline. The CDR3 DNA follows: TGTGCCAGCAGCTTGACTCGAACCCTCCACTATGGCTACACCTTC. It encodes CASSLTRTLHYGYTF.

This sequence joins TRBV5-4 and TRBJ1-2, with D possibly matching TRBD1 (5 bases). This CDR3 is 14 amino acids long. Trimming pared 0 bases from V and 4 bases from J, leaving 10 bases between. Germline assignment: CDR1 SGHNT and CDR2 YYREEE (reference sequence). The CDR3 DNA reads as TGTGCCAGCAGCTTGGATCGGGACGTCTATGGCTACACCTTC. The encoded protein is CASSLDRDVYGYTF. Based on the CDR3 plus reference TRBV5-4 and TRBJ1-2, the full variable domain is ETGVTQSPTHLIKTRGQQVTLRCSSQSGHNTVSWYQQALGQGPQFIFQYYREEENGRGNFPPRFSGLQFPNYSSELNVNALELDDSALYLCASSLDRDVYGYTFGSGTRLTVV.

The chain's CDR3 is CASSSSFGTNTLGTEAFF. The CDR3, as DNA: TGTGCCAGCAGCTCCTCATTCGGGACTAACACCCTGGGCACTGAAGCTTTCTTT. The V and J genes are TRBV5-4 and TRBJ1-1, with a possible D match to TRBD1 (5 bases). Per the germline V gene, CDR1 is SGHNT and CDR2 is YYREEE (reference sequence). The CDR3 contains 18 residues. Trimming left V 3 bases short and J 4 bases short, with 25 bases between.

J is TRBJ2-7 and V is TRBV9; D gene ambiguous. The length of the CDR3 is 13 residues. CDR1 and CDR2 (germline): SGDLS, YYNGEE. With 3 bases removed from V and 2 bases from J, the gap between germline ends came to 9 bases. The CDR3 loop is CASSGGQTYEQYF. CDR3 nucleotide sequence: TGTGCCAGCAGCGGTGGGCAGACCTACGAGCAGTACTTC.

The genes are TRBV28 and TRBJ1-2, with 9 bases matching TRBD1. With 4 bases clipped from V and 2 bases from J, the junction kept 5 bases outside the gene matches. This CDR3 comprises 15 residues. The germline V gene encodes CDR1 MDHEN and CDR2 SYDVKM. The CDR3 sequence: CASSSTGGWNYGYTF. The CDR3 DNA sequence: TGTGCCAGCAGTTCGACAGGGGGATGGAACTATGGCTACACCTTC.

V gene TRBV9 combines with J gene TRBJ1-4; TRBD1 matches 7 bases. V was pared by 0 bases and J by 7 bases, with 12 bases of the junction left unmatched. Germline CDR1 and CDR2: SGDLS and YYNGEE. The CDR3 runs to 17 residues. The CDR3 reads CASSVGPGGGIGEKLFF. The CDR3 DNA is TGTGCCAGCAGCGTAGGTCCAGGGGGAGGCATCGGTGAAAAACTGTTTTTT. The variable domain in full, with the rest retrieved from reference TRBV9 and TRBJ1-4, is DSGVTQTPKHLITATGQRVTLRCSPRSGDLSVYWYQQSLDQGLQFLIQYYNGEERAKGNILERFSAQQFPDLHSELNLSSLELGDSALYFCASSVGPGGGIGEKLFFGSGTQLSVL.

This rearrangement joins TRBV21-1 to TRBJ2-7; the D call of TRBD1 is as the table states it, not checked on the DNA. TRBV21-1 is tagged as a pseudogene. The CDR3 has 17 residues. CDR3 sequence: CASSKGSTGGALSEQYV. The CDR3 coding sequence is TGTGCCAGCAGCAAAGGGTCGACAGGGGGCGCTTTGTCCGAGCAGTACGTC.

The CDR3 region has the DNA TGTGCCAGCAGTTACGACAGGAGCAATCAGCCCCAGCATTTT. Protein sequence: CASSYDRSNQPQHF. The chain links TRBV6-6 to TRBJ1-5; a possible D gene is TRBD1 (6 bases). V lost 2 bases and J lost 1, with 6 bases in between. The germline CDR1 and CDR2 sequences are MNHNY and SVGAGI (reference sequence). CDR3 length equals 14 residues.

The chain carries TRBV28 and TRBJ2-6; 8 nucleotides agree with TRBD1. CDR1 is MDHEN, CDR2 SYDVKM, per germline. V dropped 5 bases and J dropped 3; count of bases not matched to a gene: 3. The CDR3 runs 15 residues. CDR3 sequence reads: CASSEDRGGANVLTF. CDR3 coding DNA: TGTGCCAGCAGTGAAGACAGGGGTGGGGCCAACGTCCTGACTTTC.

The V call is TRBV13, the J call TRBJ2-2; D uncertain. CDR1 and CDR2 (germline): PRHDT, FYEKMQ (reference sequence). Deletions cut 6 bases from V and 8 bases from J, with 16 bases between. The CDR3 has 14 amino acids. The CDR3 DNA is TGTGCCAGCAGGGTGTTGAACGGAGCGGGGGAGCTGTTTTTT. It is translated as CASRVLNGAGELFF.